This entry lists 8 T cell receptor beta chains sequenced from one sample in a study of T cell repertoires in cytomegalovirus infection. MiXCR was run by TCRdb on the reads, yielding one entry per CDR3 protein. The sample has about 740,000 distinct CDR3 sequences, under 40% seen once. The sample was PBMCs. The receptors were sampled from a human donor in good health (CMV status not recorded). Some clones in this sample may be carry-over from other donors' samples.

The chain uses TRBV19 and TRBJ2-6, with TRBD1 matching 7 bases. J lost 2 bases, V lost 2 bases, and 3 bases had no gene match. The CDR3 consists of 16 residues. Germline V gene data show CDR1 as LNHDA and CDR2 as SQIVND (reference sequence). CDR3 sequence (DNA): TGTGCCAGTAGTATAACTGACAGGGCTGGGGCCAACGTCCTGACTTTC. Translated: CASSITDRAGANVLTF.

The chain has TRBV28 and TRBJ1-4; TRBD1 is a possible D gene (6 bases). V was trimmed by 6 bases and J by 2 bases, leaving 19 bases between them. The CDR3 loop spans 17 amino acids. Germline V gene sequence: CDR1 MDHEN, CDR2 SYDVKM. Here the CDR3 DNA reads TGTGCCAGCAGAGAAGGACAGTTTATTACTACTAATGAAAAACTGTTTTTT. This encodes CASREGQFITTNEKLFF.

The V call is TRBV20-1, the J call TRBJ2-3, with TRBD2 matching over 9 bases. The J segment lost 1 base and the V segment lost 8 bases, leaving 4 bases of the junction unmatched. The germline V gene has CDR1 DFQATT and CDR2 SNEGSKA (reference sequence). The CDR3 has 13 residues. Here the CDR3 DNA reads TGCAGTTCCTGGACTAGCGGCACAGATACGCAGTATTTT. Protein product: CSSWTSGTDTQYF.

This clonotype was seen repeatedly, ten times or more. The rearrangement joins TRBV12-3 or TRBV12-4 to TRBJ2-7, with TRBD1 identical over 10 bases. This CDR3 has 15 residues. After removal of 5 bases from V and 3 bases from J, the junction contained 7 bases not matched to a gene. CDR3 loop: CASSNAGTGDYEQYF. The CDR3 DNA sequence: TGTGCCAGCAGTAACGCCGGGACAGGGGACTACGAGCAGTACTTC.

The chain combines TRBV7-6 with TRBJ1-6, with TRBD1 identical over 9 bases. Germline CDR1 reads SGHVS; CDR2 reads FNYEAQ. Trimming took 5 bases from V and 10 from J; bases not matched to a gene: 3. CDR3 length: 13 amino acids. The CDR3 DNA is TGTGCCAGCAGCACCGGACAGGGGTCACCCCTCCACTTT. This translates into CASSTGQGSPLHF.

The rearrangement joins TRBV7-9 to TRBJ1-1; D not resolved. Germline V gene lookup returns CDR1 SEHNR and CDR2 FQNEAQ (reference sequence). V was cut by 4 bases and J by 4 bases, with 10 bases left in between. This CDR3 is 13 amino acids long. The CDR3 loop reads CASSSVPSTEAFF. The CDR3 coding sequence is TGTGCCAGCAGCTCCGTTCCAAGCACTGAAGCTTTCTTT.

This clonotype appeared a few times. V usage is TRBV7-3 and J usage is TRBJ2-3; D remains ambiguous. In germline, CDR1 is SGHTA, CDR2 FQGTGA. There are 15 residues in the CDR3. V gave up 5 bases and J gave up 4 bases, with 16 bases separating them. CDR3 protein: CASSRTSGSPDTQYF. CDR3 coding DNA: TGTGCCAGCAGCCGGACCTCGGGTAGTCCAGATACGCAGTATTTT.

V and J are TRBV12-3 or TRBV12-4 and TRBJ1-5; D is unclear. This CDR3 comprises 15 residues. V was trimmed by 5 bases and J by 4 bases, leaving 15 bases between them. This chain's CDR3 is CASSPDGVRNQPQHF. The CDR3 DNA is TGTGCCAGCAGTCCCGACGGAGTTCGAAATCAGCCCCAGCATTTT.